This TCR beta chain derives from a study of cytomegalovirus exposure and HLA in healthy donors. Study results and caveats: The HLA-A and HLA-B alleles of most subjects were reportedly predicted accurately from TCR beta sequences.

13 Jbeta primers and 60 Vbeta primers were used for the PCR. The repertoire was sequenced with immunoSEQ multiplex PCR; TCRdb's copy has only in-frame clones and lacks some. The sample carries roughly 180,000 clones, 82% recorded once. Per the germline V gene, CDR1 is SSHAT and CDR2 is FNYEAQ (reference sequence). The CDR3 consists of 13 residues. To note about this clone: The antigen is not known. Its ends do not fully match the called genes, so a read error is possible.

Donors showed nominal health when sampled, although they likely had unrecorded immune exposures. Material for sequencing was PBMCs. The receptor comes from a man aged 40-49 years in good health and CMV-seronegative. This chain links TRBV7-7 with TRBJ2-7; D unclear. CDR3 sequence (DNA): TGTGCTAGCAGCTTAACTTTGTCGGGCGAGCAGTACTTC. Its translation: CASSLTLSGEQYF.